Described below is a single TCR beta chain sequence and its context. The data were obtained in a study of blood T cell repertoires in COVID-19. On the study more broadly: Sites across the United States, Italy and Spain contributed samples from acute and convalescent COVID-19.

Germline V gene sequence: CDR1 SEHNR, CDR2 FQNEAQ (reference sequence). The CDR3 runs to 17 residues. The ends lost 1 base at V and 4 bases at J; junction bases unmatched: 7. Original analysis: Estimation of nucleated cell counts relied on the amplification of reference gene primers. The assay was immunoSEQ multiplex PCR, and TCRdb's table has in-frame clones only and misses some. V, J and clone size derive from that table, while D and trimming were established from the DNA sequence. Here the sample spans 23,000 or so clones, 89% being singletons. Material: peripheral blood. The J gene is TRBJ2-3, the V gene TRBV7-9; 11 nucleotides align to TRBD1. This TCR was recovered from a woman in her seventies with active COVID-19. The CDR3 DNA is TGTGCCAGCAGCTTAGGGTCCGGGACAGGGGGGGCAGATACGCAGTATTTT. It encodes CASSLGSGTGGADTQYF.